Sequencing of this TCR beta chain was carried out in a study of CXCR3-negative and CXCR3-positive naive CD8 T cells. Study conclusions and caveats: The TRB CDR3s that CXCR3-positive naive cells carried were more hydrophobic than those of CXCR3-negative naive cells.

This CDR3 contains 16 residues. From germline, CDR1 is SEHNR and CDR2 FQNEAQ (reference sequence). In the case of this clonotype: Its specificity is unknown.

Per CD8+ T cell subset, triplicate sorts of approximately 290,000 cells each were done. TRB cDNA was prepared as libraries by UMI-labeled 5' RACE. TCRdb reprocessed the 5' RACE reads and reports one entry per CDR3 protein, with no DNA. The sample holds 120,000 to 150,000 distinct CDR3 sequences. The sample consisted of naive CXCR3+ CD8+ T cells from blood. As to subset: CD45RO-CCR7+CD27+CD95- naive CD8+ T cells expressing CXCR3 (TNR3+). The chain joins TRBV7-9 to TRBJ2-7; TCRdb reports TRBD2, a call that lacks DNA to check it against. The clonotype originates from a human donor in good health. Some clones in this sample may be carry-over from other donors' samples. This CDR3 is CASSLATGGADYEQYF.